The 28 T cell receptor beta chains reported below all come from one sample, sequenced in a study of cytomegalovirus exposure and HLA in healthy donors. The PCR contained 60 Vbeta and 13 Jbeta primers. Assay used: immunoSEQ multiplex PCR; TCRdb lists only in-frame clones, some missing. The profile shows about 90,000 clones, around 84% of them singletons. Sequenced material: PBMCs. These receptors all stem from a man aged 18 to 30 in good health and CMV-seronegative.

The J gene is TRBJ1-1, the V gene TRBV5-1; maybe TRBD1 (5 bases). This CDR3 comprises 13 residues. From germline, CDR1 is SGHRS and CDR2 YFSETQ. Trimming stripped 4 bases from V and 4 bases from J, with 11 bases between. CDR3 sequence: CASSTRDFTEAFF. The CDR3 DNA is TGCGCCAGCAGCACCAGGGACTTCACTGAAGCTTTCTTT. Full variable domain (remainder filled in from reference TRBV5-1 and TRBJ1-1): KAGVTQTPRYLIKTRGQQVTLSCSPISGHRSVSWYQQTPGQGLQFLFEYFSETQRNKGNFPGRFSGRQFSNSRSEMNVSTLELGDSALYLCASSTRDFTEAFFGQGTRLTVV.

This clone came up a few times. This chain uses TRBV5-1 with TRBJ1-1, with D perhaps matching TRBD1 (5 bases). The CDR3 is 13 residues long. In germline, CDR1 is SGHRS, CDR2 YFSETQ. The V gene lost 4 bases and the J gene lost 11 bases, with 18 bases spanning the gap. CDR3 loop: CASSIMPGNLAFF. CDR3 nucleotides: TGCGCCAGCAGCATTATGCCAGGGAATCTGGCTTTCTTT.

This clone appeared once. The rearrangement joins TRBV19 to TRBJ2-2; 7 bases match TRBD1. The J segment lost 1 base and the V segment lost 10 bases, leaving 6 bases of the junction unmatched. The V gene's germline CDR1 is LNHDA and CDR2 SQIVND (reference sequence). This CDR3 has 14 amino acids. CDR3 sequence: CATRQGMNTGELFF. For the CDR3, the DNA is TGTGCCACCAGACAGGGAATGAACACCGGGGAGCTGTTTTTT.

The chain combines TRBV30 with TRBJ2-5; D gene unclear. The CDR3 spans 11 residues. The germline CDR1 and CDR2 sequences are GTSNPN and SVGIG (reference sequence). The germline V and J ends were trimmed by 8 bases and 0 bases, with 7 bases remaining between them. Written as DNA, the CDR3 is TGTGCCCTCAGGTACCAAGAGACCCAGTACTTC. As protein: CALRYQETQYF.

The chain carries TRBV7-9 and TRBJ2-7, with D possibly TRBD1 on 6 matching bases. V lost 4 bases to trimming and J lost 2 bases, with 12 bases between them. CDR3 length equals 14 residues. Germline loops: CDR1 SEHNR, CDR2 FQNEAQ (reference sequence). The CDR3 DNA is TGTGCCAGCAGCTCCTCCGGGACAACCTACGAGCAGTACTTC. Translating gives CASSSSGTTYEQYF.

This clone appeared a few times. This sequence joins TRBV30 and TRBJ1-4, with a possible D match to TRBD1 (5 bases). Trimming left V 2 bases short and J 8 bases short, with 24 bases between. Per the germline V gene, CDR1 is GTSNPN and CDR2 is SVGIG (reference sequence). CDR3 length: 17 amino acids. The CDR3 sequence is CAWSSRDGTKTREKLFF. CDR3 DNA: TGTGCCTGGAGTAGCCGGGACGGGACTAAAACACGCGAAAAACTGTTTTTT.

The rearrangement links TRBV27 to TRBJ2-7, with D possibly TRBD1 on 6 matching bases. Germline values: CDR1 MNHEY, CDR2 SMNVEV (reference sequence). The CDR3 totals 14 residues. With 2 bases removed from V and 4 bases from J, the gap between germline ends came to 12 bases. The CDR3 reads CASSLNRDLYEQYF. The DNA for the CDR3 is TGTGCCAGCAGTTTAAACAGGGACCTTTACGAGCAGTACTTC.

This chain connects TRBV19 to TRBJ1-1; TRBD1 is a possible D gene (5 bases). Trimming stripped 5 bases from V and 3 bases from J, with 10 bases between. Germline V gene lookup returns CDR1 LNHDA and CDR2 SQIVND (reference sequence). The CDR3 has 13 residues. The CDR3 spells CASSPDSYTEAFF. Written as DNA, the CDR3 is TGTGCCAGTAGTCCCGACAGCTACACTGAAGCTTTCTTT. Variable domain in full (rest from reference TRBV19 and TRBJ1-1): DGGITQSPKYLFRKEGQNVTLSCEQNLNHDAMYWYRQDPGQGLRLIYYSQIVNDFQKGDIAEGYSVSREKKESFPLTVTSAQKNPTAFYLCASSPDSYTEAFFGQGTRLTVV.

This clone was detected a few times. The chain has TRBV7-8 and TRBJ2-7; a possible D gene is TRBD2 (6 bases). The CDR3 has 17 residues. Germline loops: CDR1 SGHVS, CDR2 FQNEAQ. V dropped 5 bases and J dropped 4 bases, with 24 bases sitting between them. The CDR3: CASSPPNSGGSGYEQYF. CDR3 bases: TGTGCCAGCAGCCCACCCAATAGCGGCGGAAGTGGGTACGAGCAGTACTTC.

V and J are TRBV5-1 and TRBJ2-2; 9 bases are shared with TRBD1. Looked up from germline, CDR1 is SGHRS and CDR2 is YFSETQ. The junction had 14 bases not matched to a gene; V was cut back by 4 bases and J by 7 bases. This CDR3 is built from 17 residues. CDR3 coding DNA: TGCGCCAGCAGCCACCATCCGGGACAGGGTATCGGCGGGGAGCTGTTTTTT. Translated: CASSHHPGQGIGGELFF.

The chain employs TRBV11-2 and TRBJ2-7, with 10 bases lining up with TRBD1. Germline loops: CDR1 SGHAT, CDR2 FQNNGV. The CDR3 has 14 amino acids. J gave up 5 bases and V 1 base, and 2 bases lay outside the gene matches. The CDR3 sequence is CASSLVGQGNEQYF. The DNA of the CDR3 is TGTGCCAGCAGCTTAGTGGGACAGGGGAACGAGCAGTACTTC.

The J gene is TRBJ2-3, the V gene TRBV7-9; D is possibly TRBD1 (5 bases). Trimming removed 7 bases at V and 3 bases at J, with 17 bases between. The CDR3 contains 15 residues. Germline CDR1 and CDR2: SEHNR and FQNEAQ (reference sequence). Written as DNA, the CDR3 is TGTGCCAGCACCTCCGGCAGGGTGATGACAGATACGCAGTATTTT. It yields the protein CASTSGRVMTDTQYF.

The chain carries TRBV5-1 and TRBJ2-7; the match to TRBD1 covers 8 bases. Germline V gene sequence: CDR1 SGHRS, CDR2 YFSETQ. V lost 3 bases to trimming and J lost 1 base; unmatched junction nucleotides: 12. This CDR3 comprises 17 residues. CDR3 protein: CASSWGLTGGFSYEQYF. The CDR3 DNA reads TGCGCCAGCAGCTGGGGGCTCACAGGGGGGTTTTCCTACGAGCAGTACTTC.

The V call is TRBV7-2, the J call TRBJ2-7; 9 bases map to TRBD2. Trimming took 5 bases from V and 4 from J; bases not matched to a gene: 9. The CDR3 runs 15 residues. The germline V gene encodes CDR1 SGHTA and CDR2 FQGNSA. CDR3 loop: CASSLSRLAAYEQYF. The CDR3 region has the DNA TGTGCCAGCAGCCTCTCAAGACTAGCGGCTTACGAGCAGTACTTC.

This chain uses TRBV6-6 with TRBJ1-5, with TRBD1 matching 7 bases. The CDR3 is made up of 15 amino acids. Germline V lookup: CDR1 MNHNY, CDR2 SVGAGI (reference sequence). Trimming at V came to 4 bases and at J to 5 bases, leaving 8 bases not matched to a gene. The CDR3 here is CASSSAGQTHQPQHF. As DNA, the CDR3 is TGTGCCAGCAGTTCCGCGGGACAGACACATCAGCCCCAGCATTTT.

The rearrangement joins TRBV28 to TRBJ1-2; D might be TRBD1 (6 bases). V dropped 6 bases and J dropped 7 bases, with 24 bases sitting between them. Germline V gives CDR1 MDHEN, CDR2 SYDVKM. This CDR3 is 16 amino acids long. This CDR3 is CASSYGTPPLMGGYTF. The CDR3 region has the DNA TGTGCCAGCAGCTACGGGACACCCCCTTTAATGGGTGGCTACACCTTC.

This clone is a singleton in its sample. The chain carries TRBV5-6 and TRBJ1-2, with 8 nucleotides matching TRBD1. Germline V gene lookup returns CDR1 SGHDT and CDR2 YYEEEE. This CDR3 comprises 13 residues. V was pared by 6 bases and J by 6 bases, with 7 bases of the junction left unmatched. The CDR3 sequence: CASTQTGVDGYTF. The CDR3 nucleotides read TGTGCCAGCACCCAGACAGGGGTTGATGGCTACACCTTC.

The chain has TRBV13 and TRBJ1-1; D remains unclear. CDR3 length: 13 residues. V was shortened by 5 bases and J by 7 bases, with 14 bases between the two germline ends. The germline V gene encodes CDR1 PRHDT and CDR2 FYEKMQ (reference sequence). The CDR3 loop reads CASSPYLSGEAFF. Written as DNA, the CDR3 is TGTGCCAGCAGCCCTTACCTATCGGGTGAAGCTTTCTTT. Variable domain in full (rest from reference TRBV13 and TRBJ1-1): AAGVIQSPRHLIKEKRETATLKCYPIPRHDTVYWYQQGPGQDPQFLISFYEKMQSDKGSIPDRFSAQQFSDYHSELNMSSLELGDSALYFCASSPYLSGEAFFGQGTRLTVV.

V usage is TRBV30 and J usage is TRBJ1-1; D is ambiguous. The germline V and J ends were trimmed by 5 bases and 1 base, with 11 bases remaining between them. Germline values: CDR1 GTSNPN, CDR2 SVGIG (reference sequence). The length of the CDR3 is 13 residues. CDR3 amino acids: CAWDYPANTEAFF. CDR3 coding DNA: TGTGCCTGGGACTACCCGGCGAACACTGAAGCTTTCTTT.

The chain has TRBV6-1 and TRBJ2-3, with 7 bases fitting TRBD1. The CDR3 runs to 19 residues. Germline V gene data show CDR1 as MNHNS and CDR2 as SASEGT. V shed 4 bases and J 0 bases; nucleotides not matched to a gene: 16. The CDR3 bases are TGTGCCAGCAGTGCCAGACAGGGAATCACCCTATCTAGCACAGATACGCAGTATTTT. The encoded protein is CASSARQGITLSSTDTQYF.

The chain carries TRBV25-1 and TRBJ2-3; D ambiguous. Germline loops: CDR1 MGHDK, CDR2 SYGVNS. With 1 base removed from V and 11 bases from J, the gap between germline ends came to 10 bases. The CDR3 extends over 12 amino acids. In nucleotides, the CDR3 is TGTGCCAGCAGTGAATCGAGTACCGAGCAGTATTTT. This sequence encodes CASSESSTEQYF.

This rearrangement joins TRBV14 to TRBJ2-5; TRBD2 is a possible D gene (6 bases). From germline, CDR1 is SGHDN and CDR2 FVKESK. Between the trimmed V and J ends, which lost 2 bases and 5 bases, there was a span of 18 bases. The CDR3 sequence is 16 residues long. The CDR3 DNA reads as TGTGCCAGCAGCCAAACCGGCGGGATAGGGCGGGAGACCCAGTACTTC. Amino acids: CASSQTGGIGRETQYF.

The chain employs TRBV10-3 and TRBJ1-1; tentative D call: TRBD1 (5 bases). Germline V CDR1 and CDR2: ENHRY, SYGVKD. The V end lost 6 bases, the J end lost 4 bases, and 12 bases lay between the germline ends. The CDR3 loop spans 13 amino acids. CDR3 amino acids: CAISPGLPTEAFF. The CDR3 bases are TGTGCCATCAGCCCAGGGCTACCCACTGAAGCTTTCTTT.

The chain has TRBV6-1 and TRBJ1-1; D unclear. Germline assignment: CDR1 MNHNS and CDR2 SASEGT. Trimming took off 2 bases at V and 8 bases at J, with 6 bases between the two ends. The CDR3 is 11 residues long. CDR3 loop: CASSEYREAFF. The CDR3 DNA follows: TGTGCCAGCAGTGAATACAGAGAAGCTTTCTTT.

The rearrangement uses TRBV28 and TRBJ2-7, with TRBD1 matching 8 bases. This CDR3 is built from 15 residues. Trimming cost V 6 bases and J 6 bases; bases outside gene matches: 13. CDR1 and CDR2 from the germline V gene are MDHEN and SYDVKM. Here the CDR3 DNA reads TGTGCCAGCAGCTCCTGGACAGGGATTATCTCCGAGCAGTACTTC. It specifies CASSSWTGIISEQYF.

The sample holds a few counts of this clone. The chain couples TRBV30 to TRBJ2-5; possible D gene TRBD2, 6 bases. Trimming took off 2 bases at V and 3 bases at J, with 13 bases between the two ends. Germline CDR1 is GTSNPN and CDR2 is SVGIG (reference sequence). The CDR3 contains 14 residues. Here the CDR3 DNA reads TGTGCCTGGAGTCGAGGAGGGCAAGAAGAGACCCAGTACTTC. Residues: CAWSRGGQEETQYF.

This clone was detected a few times. The J gene is TRBJ2-1, the V gene TRBV25-1; D is unclear. Germline assignment: CDR1 MGHDK and CDR2 SYGVNS. The CDR3 is 14 amino acids. V gave up 2 bases and J gave up 5 bases, with 10 bases separating them. The CDR3 region is CASSEMSVHNEQFF. The CDR3 DNA reads as TGTGCCAGCAGTGAAATGAGCGTCCACAATGAGCAGTTCTTC.

This clone was seen only a few times. CDR3 sequence reads: CASSLIAGYEQYF. The CDR3 DNA reads TGTGCCAGCAGCCTCATCGCGGGTTACGAGCAGTACTTC. V gene TRBV7-2 combines with J gene TRBJ2-7; TRBD2 is a possible D gene (5 bases). The germline gives CDR1 SGHTA, CDR2 FQGNSA. Trimming removed 5 bases from V and 4 bases from J, with 12 bases in between. This CDR3 spans 13 amino acids.